The clone carrying this T cell receptor (beta chain) was seen only a few times. V dropped 4 bases and J dropped 4; count of bases not matched to a gene: 2. Germline CDR1 and CDR2: SGHRS and YFSETQ. The length of the CDR3 is 14 residues. In the authors' workflow: Reference gene primer amplification yielded estimated nucleated cell counts. This table comes from immunoSEQ multiplex PCR, and its TCRdb copy is limited to in-frame clones, with some not included. The V and J calls and clone size come from that table; D and trimming were worked out from the DNA. The table lists about 50,000 clones, 81% of them singletons. The record originates from a study of blood T cell repertoires in COVID-19. About the study: Donors in the United States, Italy and Spain gave samples during acute or convalescent COVID-19. T cells, B-cell-depleted T cells, or PBMCs supplied cDNA or gDNA.

Those enrolled in Seattle joined during active infection and were followed longitudinally afterward. Sequenced input: peripheral blood. This chain connects TRBV5-1 to TRBJ1-5; 10 bases line up with TRBD1. This TCR was sampled from a woman aged 80 or older with COVID-19, enrolled during active disease. In nucleotides, the CDR3 is TGCGCCAGCAGCCGGACAGGGGGTAATCAGCCCCAGCATTTT. This encodes CASSRTGGNQPQHF.